This T cell receptor beta chain was sequenced for a study of CD8 T cells in ankylosing spondylitis. Whole-study findings and limits: Some motif variants were previously reported in reactive arthritis synovial fluid and blood. Reports say disease-linked clones showed up significantly more in matched ankylosing spondylitis synovial fluid.

Comments on this clonotype: Its cognate antigen is unknown.

MiXCR was run by TCRdb on the 5' RACE reads, yielding one entry per CDR3 protein. The sample shows roughly 230,000 distinct CDR3 sequences, 10% of them seen only once. V lost 10 bases to trimming and J lost 2 bases; unmatched junction nucleotides: 14. Germline V gene lookup returns CDR1 LGHDT and CDR2 YNNKEL (reference sequence). The CDR3 totals 18 residues. Sequenced: blood, either unsorted or a sorted T cell fraction (not recorded which). The genes are TRBV3-1 and TRBJ2-3, with 14 bases that match TRBD2. This sequence was found in a male donor with ankylosing spondylitis or in good health (not recorded which). CDR3 nucleotides: TGTGCCATCAGTTCCCCTCGGACTAGCGGGAGGATCACAGATACGCAGTATTTT. Translation gives CAISSPRTSGRITDTQYF.